The sequence of this TCR beta chain was determined in a study of CD8 T cells in ankylosing spondylitis. The study's findings and limits: Some of the motif variants had earlier been found in reactive arthritis patients' fluid and blood. Within peripheral blood, clones linked to disease were CD8+ and relatively rare. Reports say disease-linked clones showed up significantly more in matched ankylosing spondylitis synovial fluid. Typical of ankylosing spondylitis blood, it appeared, was a TCR beta motif of eight highly homologous variants.

This clonotype was detected only a few times. Its specificity is not known. Making use of molecular barcodes, quantitative 5'-RACE generated TCR beta libraries. TCRdb re-called the 5' RACE reads with MiXCR, one entry per CDR3 protein. The repertoire holds around 450,000 distinct CDR3 sequences, with 25% to 30% as singletons. The CDR3 spans 16 residues. The V and J ends lost 1 base and 2 bases, in that order; junction bases with no gene match: 4. Germline V gene sequence: CDR1 SGHNT, CDR2 YENEEA. This TCR was recovered from a male donor with ankylosing spondylitis. The rearrangement uses TRBV11-3 and TRBJ2-1, with TRBD1 matching over 8 bases. Material for sequencing was blood, either unsorted or a sorted T cell fraction (not recorded which). In DNA form, the CDR3 reads TGTGCCAGCAGCTTAGGCGGGACAGGAGCCTACAATGAGCAGTTCTTC. This gives the protein CASSLGGTGAYNEQFF.